The next 29 T cell receptor beta chains were all read from a single sample in a study of T cell changes during pregnancy in multiple sclerosis. Assay: immunoSEQ multiplex PCR; the TCRdb copy retains only in-frame clones and omits some. The sample records tens of thousands of clones, around 89% being singletons. Sequencing was performed on peripheral blood, taken in the first trimester of pregnancy. The source of these receptors is a female donor in good health, enrolled as a control in a pregnancy study.

The chain links TRBV7-9 to TRBJ1-1; D ambiguous. Trimming pared 5 bases from V and 3 bases from J, leaving 25 bases between. The CDR3 has 18 amino acids. CDR1 SEHNR and CDR2 FQNEAQ come from the germline V gene (reference sequence). CDR3 DNA: TGTGCCAGCAGCCCCGCTACAGCAACCACGATCCTACACACTGAAGCTTTCTTT. Protein product: CASSPATATTILHTEAFF.

This clone was seen just once. The chain employs TRBV21-1 and TRBJ2-7; TRBD2 is taken as the D call from the table, unchecked against the DNA. TRBV21-1 is annotated as a pseudogene. The CDR3 is made up of 18 amino acids. The CDR3 DNA follows: TGTGCCAGCAGCAACCTTCCGAAGTTAGCGGGCCCCCCCTACGAGCAGTACTTC. It yields the protein CASSNLPKLAGPPYEQYF.

A few counts support this clone. This sequence joins TRBV6-5 and TRBJ2-5; a possible D gene is TRBD1 (5 bases). The CDR3 has 16 residues. Germline values: CDR1 MNHEY, CDR2 SVGAGI. Trimming stripped 0 bases from V and 1 base from J, with 12 bases between. Here the CDR3 reads CASSYSPKGPQETQYF. Written as DNA, the CDR3 is TGTGCCAGCAGTTACTCTCCCAAGGGGCCCCAAGAGACCCAGTACTTC.

The J gene is TRBJ1-2, the V gene TRBV6-5; D unclear. CDR3 length equals 13 residues. Trimming pared 2 bases from V and 4 bases from J, leaving 8 bases between. Germline CDR1 reads MNHEY; CDR2 reads SVGAGI. CDR3: CASSYEGSYGYTF. For the CDR3, the DNA is TGTGCCAGCAGTTACGAGGGATCCTATGGCTACACCTTC.

The J gene is TRBJ2-4, the V gene TRBV28; D is perhaps TRBD1 (6 bases). Germline CDR1 MDHEN, CDR2 SYDVKM. The CDR3 sequence is 16 residues long. V gave up 10 bases and J gave up 0 bases, with 19 bases separating them. The CDR3 sequence is CATQPSGDRAKNIQYF. The DNA of the CDR3 is TGTGCCACCCAGCCGTCAGGGGATAGAGCCAAAAACATTCAGTACTTC.

The chain is built from TRBV7-9 and TRBJ2-7; 10 nucleotides align to TRBD2. V shed 4 bases, J shed 0 bases, and the junction held 3 bases outside the gene matches. CDR3 size: 15 residues. Germline lookup yields CDR1 SEHNR and CDR2 FQNEAQ (reference sequence). CDR3 DNA sequence: TGTGCCAGCAGCTCAACTAGCGGGGACTCCTACGAGCAGTACTTC. It encodes CASSSTSGDSYEQYF.

This clone was recorded only once. The chain is built from TRBV5-1 and TRBJ2-5, with TRBD1 identical over 8 bases. This CDR3 spans 14 amino acids. Germline assignment: CDR1 SGHRS and CDR2 YFSETQ. The trim removed 1 base at V and 4 bases at J, leaving 3 bases unmatched. CDR3 sequence (DNA): TGCGCCAGCAGCTTGTCAACAGGGGGAGAGACCCAGTACTTC. Protein sequence: CASSLSTGGETQYF.

The V and J genes are TRBV27 and TRBJ1-6; TRBD1 matches at 7 bases. The CDR3 is 15 residues long. Germline V CDR1 and CDR2: MNHEY, SMNVEV (reference sequence). V trimming: 2 bases; J trimming: 3 bases; junction bases outside the gene matches: 1. The CDR3 loop is CASSLGQDYNSPLHF. In nucleotides, the CDR3 is TGTGCCAGCAGTTTAGGACAGGACTATAATTCACCCCTCCACTTT.

The chain recombines TRBV19 with TRBJ1-1, with unresolved D. Germline V lookup: CDR1 LNHDA, CDR2 SQIVND (reference sequence). The CDR3 loop spans 14 amino acids. Between the trimmed V and J ends, which lost 8 bases and 0 bases, there was a span of 13 bases. For the CDR3, the DNA is TGTGCCAGTTGGGCGACGTACTTGAACACTGAAGCTTTCTTT. This translates into CASWATYLNTEAFF.

The rearrangement uses TRBV27 and TRBJ2-5, with D tentatively TRBD1 (6 bases). Trimming shortened V by 2 bases and J by 5 bases, and 12 bases separated the two germline ends. CDR1 is MNHEY, CDR2 SMNVEV, per germline (reference sequence). There are 14 residues in the CDR3. The CDR3 region is CASSLIGRGETQYF. The CDR3 region has the DNA TGTGCCAGCAGTTTAATCGGCAGGGGCGAGACCCAGTACTTC.

The V gene is TRBV18, the J gene TRBJ2-7; TRBD1 might be the D (5 bases). The CDR3 sequence is 12 residues long. Germline V lookup: CDR1 KGHSH, CDR2 LQKENI. V lost 4 bases and J 5 bases, leaving 9 bases between the germline ends. CDR3: CASSQQGNEQYF. CDR3 in DNA: TGTGCCAGCTCACAGCAGGGTAACGAGCAGTACTTC.

This chain links TRBV6-6 with TRBJ1-5, with D tentatively TRBD1 (5 bases). CDR3 size: 15 residues. V was cut by 9 bases and J by 0 bases, with 15 bases left in between. Germline CDR1 is MNHNY and CDR2 is SVGAGI (reference sequence). CDR3 coding DNA: TGTGCCAGTTTCGACAGTTCGGATAGCAATCAGCCCCAGCATTTT. It yields the protein CASFDSSDSNQPQHF.

V is TRBV4-1 and J is TRBJ1-6, with a tentative D call TRBD1 (5 bases). Germline-derived CDR1 and CDR2 are MGHRA and YSYEKL. The V end was cut by 4 bases, the J end by 8 bases, with 15 bases between. The CDR3 length is 15 residues. This CDR3 is CASSLLGTDDSPLHF. CDR3 nucleotides: TGCGCCAGCAGCCTCCTGGGGACTGATGATTCACCCCTCCACTTT.

This rearrangement joins TRBV19 to TRBJ2-7, with 10 positions matching TRBD1. This CDR3 has 15 residues. J lost 0 bases, V lost 7 bases, and 6 bases had no gene match. Germline CDR1 LNHDA, CDR2 SQIVND (reference sequence). The DNA for the CDR3 is TGTGCCAGTACCGGGACAGGGGATCTCTCCTACGAGCAGTACTTC. This sequence encodes CASTGTGDLSYEQYF.

The chain combines TRBV11-2 with TRBJ2-7; tentatively, D is TRBD1 (6 bases). Germline V gene data show CDR1 as SGHAT and CDR2 as FQNNGV. The length of the CDR3 is 15 residues. V was trimmed by 1 base and J by 2 bases, leaving 12 bases between them. The CDR3 region is CASSLGAGVPYEQYF. The CDR3 DNA sequence: TGTGCCAGCAGCTTAGGGGCAGGGGTGCCCTACGAGCAGTACTTC.

The V gene is TRBV4-1, the J gene TRBJ2-3, with D possibly being TRBD2 (5 bases). This CDR3 contains 17 residues. The germline V and J ends were trimmed by 1 base and 3 bases, with 17 bases remaining between them. Germline CDR1 MGHRA, CDR2 YSYEKL. This CDR3 is CASSQGSWLAATDTQYF. CDR3 DNA sequence: TGCGCCAGCAGCCAAGGATCTTGGCTAGCAGCTACAGATACGCAGTATTTT.

The chain couples TRBV7-2 to TRBJ1-5; 8 bases line up with TRBD1. Germline V gene lookup returns CDR1 SGHTA and CDR2 FQGNSA. This CDR3 region has 16 residues. V shed 1 base, J shed 2 bases, and the junction held 4 bases outside the gene matches. The chain's CDR3 is CASSLDSGGRNQPQHF. For the CDR3, the DNA is TGTGCCAGCAGCTTAGATTCAGGGGGCCGCAATCAGCCCCAGCATTTT.

This clone was counted only a few times. The CDR3 protein is CASSEEGTGNQPQHF. The CDR3 nucleotides read TGTGCCAGCAGTGAGGAGGGGACGGGCAATCAGCCCCAGCATTTT. The chain carries TRBV6-4 and TRBJ1-5; perhaps TRBD1 as D (5 bases). V lost 3 bases to trimming and J lost 2 bases, with 11 bases between them. The CDR3 spans 15 residues. Per germline, CDR1 MRHNA and CDR2 SNTAGT.

The gene calls are TRBV7-8 and TRBJ1-5; TRBD1 matches at 7 bases. V shed 5 bases, J shed 9 bases, and the junction held 16 bases outside the gene matches. Germline loops: CDR1 SGHVS, CDR2 FQNEAQ. This CDR3 has 16 residues. This CDR3 reads CASSPKLAGGLWPQHF. The CDR3 DNA follows: TGTGCCAGCAGCCCCAAGTTGGCAGGGGGACTTTGGCCCCAGCATTTT.

V is TRBV6-5 and J is TRBJ1-2; no clear D. CDR1 and CDR2 (germline): MNHEY, SVGAGI. CDR3 size: 13 residues. Trimming removed 6 bases at V and 8 bases at J, with 16 bases between. For the CDR3, the DNA is TGTGCCAGCAGGTCCGAATTCGCTCGGGGCTACACCTTC. It translates to CASRSEFARGYTF.

V gene TRBV18 combines with J gene TRBJ2-7; a weak D match, TRBD1 (5 bases). Deletions cut 3 bases from V and 3 bases from J, with 15 bases between. This CDR3 comprises 15 residues. Germline V CDR1 and CDR2: KGHSH, LQKENI. The CDR3 loop is CASSPPDKGLYEQYF. CDR3 in DNA: TGTGCCAGCTCACCCCCGGACAAGGGCCTCTACGAGCAGTACTTC.

The rearrangement links TRBV18 to TRBJ2-6; 7 bases line up with TRBD2. Germline trimming cut 2 bases from V and 5 bases from J; bases unmatched to any gene: 12. The CDR3 length is 18 residues. Looked up from germline, CDR1 is KGHSH and CDR2 is LQKENI. The CDR3 loop reads CASSPLSGGSNRANVLTF. For the CDR3, the DNA is TGTGCCAGCTCACCATTATCCGGCGGGAGTAACAGGGCCAACGTCCTGACTTTC.

The chain is built from TRBV4-1 and TRBJ2-1; D not certain. From germline, CDR1 is MGHRA and CDR2 YSYEKL. V lost 3 bases and J 3 bases, leaving 9 bases between the germline ends. CDR3 size: 14 residues. The CDR3 region is CASSHLGRYNEQFF. In DNA, the CDR3 is TGCGCCAGCAGCCACCTAGGCCGCTACAATGAGCAGTTCTTC.

The gene calls are TRBV14 and TRBJ2-1, with D maybe TRBD1 (6 bases). The V end lost 1 base, the J end lost 3 bases, and 7 bases lay between the germline ends. The germline gives CDR1 SGHDN, CDR2 FVKESK. The CDR3 contains 14 residues. CDR3 residues: CASSQGQVYNEQFF. Written as DNA, the CDR3 is TGTGCCAGCAGCCAAGGACAGGTCTACAATGAGCAGTTCTTC.

V gene TRBV25-1 combines with J gene TRBJ2-4, with a tentative D call TRBD2 (6 bases). CDR1 is MGHDK and CDR2 is SYGVNS in the germline V gene. V was clipped by 0 bases and J by 8 bases, with 14 bases between them. The CDR3 is made up of 15 amino acids. The CDR3 coding sequence is TGTGCCAGCAGTGAATATAGGGGCGGGGTTGACATTCAGTACTTC. Residues: CASSEYRGGVDIQYF.

The chain uses TRBV11-2 and TRBJ2-1, with D possibly matching TRBD2 (6 bases). This CDR3 has 15 residues. Trimming cost V 8 bases and J 6 bases, with 20 bases left between them. Per germline, CDR1 SGHAT and CDR2 FQNNGV. CDR3 DNA sequence: TGTGCCAGCGCCCTTTTTGGAGGGCCACTCAATGAGCAGTTCTTC. Its translation: CASALFGGPLNEQFF.

This chain links TRBV18 with TRBJ1-2, with D perhaps TRBD1 (5 bases). V was shortened by 1 base and J by 2 bases, with 14 bases between the two germline ends. The CDR3 is 16 amino acids. Germline loops: CDR1 KGHSH, CDR2 LQKENI. In DNA form, the CDR3 reads TGTGCCAGCTCACCACAGTCCGGGGGACTCAACTATGGCTACACCTTC. Protein product: CASSPQSGGLNYGYTF.

The chain is built from TRBV10-3 and TRBJ1-2; TRBD1 matches 9 bases. The germline V gene encodes CDR1 ENHRY and CDR2 SYGVKD. V lost 10 bases and J lost 4; bases outside the gene matches: 13. The CDR3 extends over 15 amino acids. CDR3 nucleotides: TGTGCCACCGGACAGGGGATTTCGATTCCCTATGGCTACACCTTC. This gives the protein CATGQGISIPYGYTF.

CDR3 sequence (DNA): TGTGCCACCAGCAAATCAACAGGGGATAATTCACCCCTCCACTTT. This sequence encodes CATSKSTGDNSPLHF. The gene calls are TRBV15 and TRBJ1-6; 7 nucleotides line up with TRBD1. The length of the CDR3 is 15 residues. Germline trimming cut 4 bases from V and 5 bases from J; bases unmatched to any gene: 5. Per the germline V gene, CDR1 is LNHNV and CDR2 is YYDKDF (reference sequence).